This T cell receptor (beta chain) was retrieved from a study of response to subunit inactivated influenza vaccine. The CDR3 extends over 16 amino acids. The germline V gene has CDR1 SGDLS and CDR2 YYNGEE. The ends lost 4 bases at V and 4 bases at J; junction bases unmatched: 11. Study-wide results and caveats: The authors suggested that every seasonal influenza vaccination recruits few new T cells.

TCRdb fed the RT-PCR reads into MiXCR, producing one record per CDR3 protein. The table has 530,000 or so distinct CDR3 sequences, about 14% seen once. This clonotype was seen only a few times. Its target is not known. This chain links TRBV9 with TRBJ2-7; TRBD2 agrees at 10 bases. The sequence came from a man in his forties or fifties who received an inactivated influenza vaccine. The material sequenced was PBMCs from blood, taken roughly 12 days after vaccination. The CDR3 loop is CASSPTWASGSYEQYF. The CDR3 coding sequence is TGTGCCAGCAGCCCGACGTGGGCTAGCGGGAGTTACGAGCAGTACTTC.